This TCR beta chain originates from a study of human T cells and chemical hapten exposure. Study in general: Alopecia universalis, totalis or areata was present in patients who were mostly female.

This clonotype occurred a few times. The library attached unique molecular identifiers to individual cDNA molecules. TCRdb reprocessed the RACE reads with MiXCR, giving one entry per CDR3 protein. The sample has about 340,000 distinct CDR3 sequences; under 9% are singletons. Time point denoted: patch test 1, 2 weeks after DPC sensitization. Treatment defined: therapeutic diphenylcyclopropenone sensitization with weekly scalp DPC. Unfractionated whole blood served as the source for total RNA extraction. The CDR3 runs to 17 residues. Germline V lookup: CDR1 SGHTA, CDR2 FQGNSA. J lost 5 bases, V lost 5 bases, and 12 bases had no gene match.

The genes are TRBV7-2 and TRBJ1-6; TRBD1 matches 7 bases. The sequence was collected from a woman aged 18-29 years with alopecia areata. Some clones in this sample may be carry-over from other donors' samples. The sequenced sample was whole blood, obtained in connection with sensitization to the hapten diphenylcyclopropenone (DPC). Here the CDR3 DNA reads TGTGCCAGCAGCCTCTCCCTTTCCGGGACAGATAATTCACCCCTCCACTTT. Translation: CASSLSLSGTDNSPLHF.